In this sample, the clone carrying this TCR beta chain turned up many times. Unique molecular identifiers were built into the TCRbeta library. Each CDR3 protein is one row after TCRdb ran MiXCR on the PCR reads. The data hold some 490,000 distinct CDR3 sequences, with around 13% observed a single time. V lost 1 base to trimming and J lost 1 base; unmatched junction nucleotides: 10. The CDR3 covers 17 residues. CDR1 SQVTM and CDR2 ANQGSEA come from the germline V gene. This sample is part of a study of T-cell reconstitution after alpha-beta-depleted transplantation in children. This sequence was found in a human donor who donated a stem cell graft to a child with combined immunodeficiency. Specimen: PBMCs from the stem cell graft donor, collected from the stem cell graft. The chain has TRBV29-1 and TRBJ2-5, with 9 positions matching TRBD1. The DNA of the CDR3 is TGCAGCGTTGAAGCCCCCCGGGACAGGGTAACCCAAGAGACCCAGTACTTC. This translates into CSVEAPRDRVTQETQYF.